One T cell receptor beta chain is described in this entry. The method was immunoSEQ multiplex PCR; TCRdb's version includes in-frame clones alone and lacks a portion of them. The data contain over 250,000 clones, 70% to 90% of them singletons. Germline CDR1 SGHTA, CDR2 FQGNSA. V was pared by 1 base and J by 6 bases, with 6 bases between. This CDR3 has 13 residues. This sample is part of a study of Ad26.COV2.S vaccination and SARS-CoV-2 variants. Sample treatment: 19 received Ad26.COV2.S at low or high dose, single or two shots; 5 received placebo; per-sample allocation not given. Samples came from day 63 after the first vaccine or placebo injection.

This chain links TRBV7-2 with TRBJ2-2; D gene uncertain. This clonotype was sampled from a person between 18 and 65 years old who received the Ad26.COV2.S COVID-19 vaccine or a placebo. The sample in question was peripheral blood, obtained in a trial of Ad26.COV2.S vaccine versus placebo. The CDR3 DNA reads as TGTGCCAGCAGCTTAGAAGGGTCCGGGGAGCTGTTTTTT. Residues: CASSLEGSGELFF.